The text below deals with one TCR beta chain. This clonotype was seen ten or more times. What antigen it recognizes has not been identified. Within one base of it there is no much larger clone, and no base qualities were kept. These data originate in a study of T cell repertoires in cytomegalovirus infection (dated by TCRdb to the late 2010s). For context, the study as a whole: Peptide stimulations targeted recently identified HLA-C-restricted CMV epitopes, whose presentation resists viral immunomodulation, together with well-studied HLA-B-restricted epitopes. Because public TCR beta signatures pointed to carriage of CMV infection together with the matching HLA type, the HLA type of each donor mattered for the analysis. The full study reports these points: Carriers of CMV infection plus the relevant HLA type were discriminated by the cumulative frequency of public TCR beta family members in the study cohort and in an independent roughly 400-donor cohort. The ex vivo response was dominated by HLA-C-restricted CMV-specific TCR beta clonotypes, which also provided the single most frequent clonotype in two of eight donors.

Spanning cysteine to phenylalanine, the CDR3 consists of 14 amino acids. Of all the DNA, just the CDR3 is kept, 42 bases in frame from base 1. CDR1 LNHDA and CDR2 SQIVND are derived from the germline V gene (reference sequence). Compared with germline, V lacks 1 base and J lacks 8 bases; bases without a gene match: 7. Sequencing used an Illumina HiSeq 1500. TCRdb's own reprocessing of the public reads used fastp at Q25 and MiXCR and kept productive beta chains. For every CDR3 protein sequence, its rows merge into one entry that carries the most common genes and DNA. The sample table contains about 78,000 distinct CDR3 sequences; only one count was recorded for roughly 37% of them. The ten biggest clones cover 90% to 95% of the sample. The treatment or condition label, read with the paper, signifies: in vitro stimulation with specific CMV peptide epitopes to enrich CMV-specific T cells.

The chain links TRBV19 with TRBJ1-2; 7 nucleotides in the junction match TRBD1. The sequence derives from a human donor in good health (CMV status not recorded). Some clones in this sample may be carry-over from other donors' samples. Here the sequenced sample was CD8+ T cells from cultured PBMCs, taken from culture after CMV antigen stimulation. The DNA reads TGTGCCAGTAGTATAGGAAAGACAGGGATCGGCTACACCTTC. The resulting protein is CASSIGKTGIGYTF.